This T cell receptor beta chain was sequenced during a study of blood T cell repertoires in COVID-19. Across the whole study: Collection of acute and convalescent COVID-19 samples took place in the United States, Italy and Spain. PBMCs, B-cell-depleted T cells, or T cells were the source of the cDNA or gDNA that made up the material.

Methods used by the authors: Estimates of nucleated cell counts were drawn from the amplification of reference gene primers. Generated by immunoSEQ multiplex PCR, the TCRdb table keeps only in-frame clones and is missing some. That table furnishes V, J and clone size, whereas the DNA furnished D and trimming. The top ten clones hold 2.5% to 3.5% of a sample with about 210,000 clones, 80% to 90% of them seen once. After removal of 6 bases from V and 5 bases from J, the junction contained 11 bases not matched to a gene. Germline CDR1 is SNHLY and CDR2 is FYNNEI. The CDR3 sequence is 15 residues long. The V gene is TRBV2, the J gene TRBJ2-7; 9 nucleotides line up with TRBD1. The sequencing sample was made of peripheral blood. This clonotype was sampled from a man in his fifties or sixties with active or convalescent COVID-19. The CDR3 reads CASSTHLDRGNEQYF. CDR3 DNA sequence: TGTGCCAGCAGCACCCACCTGGACAGGGGCAACGAGCAGTACTTC.